Here is one TCR beta chain with its context. The antigen remains undetermined. This sample is part of a study of yellow fever vaccine responses in identical twins. Study-wide results and caveats: Each twin's T cell response to the vaccine was reported to look partly convergent and partly personalized.

TCRdb reanalysed the RT-PCR reads using MiXCR and keeps one entry per CDR3 protein. Of over 10,000 distinct CDR3 sequences in the sample, approximately 84% were seen once. Trimming at V came to 3 bases and at J to 5 bases, leaving 3 bases not matched to a gene. This CDR3 is 13 amino acids long. The sample in question was T cells from blood (PBMCs), unsorted or a sorted subset (not recorded which), obtained before or after yellow fever vaccination (not recorded which). The chain carries TRBV12-3 or TRBV12-4 and TRBJ1-1, with 7 bases fitting TRBD1. The sequence was collected from a woman aged 18 to 35 who received the yellow fever vaccine. CDR3 DNA: TGTGCCAGCAGTTTTCGACAGGGAACTGAAGCTTTCTTT. It specifies CASSFRQGTEAFF.